These T cell receptor beta chains were read from a single sample in a study of a mutant IDH1 vaccine in newly diagnosed glioma. These receptors lack a known antigen. Here immunoSEQ multiplex PCR was the method, and the copy in TCRdb shows in-frame clones only, minus some. The sample carries under 40,000 clones, about 92% recorded once. The material was PBMCs, obtained from a glioma patient whose treatment included an IDH1 peptide vaccine. The receptors stem from a man aged 35 to 55 with glioma. CDR3s include the opening cysteine and the closing phenylalanine or tryptophan. The D gene is left open where the match is weak. Clone size is given for some rows only: seen once, a few or many times, or a class if the clone is expanded.

j_call v_call d_call clone_size cdr3_aa cdr3_nt
TRBJ1-5 TRBV19 . . CASSPRKDQPQHF TGTGCCAGTAGTCCACGAAAGGATCAGCCCCAGCATTTT
TRBJ2-7 TRBV7-2 . . CASSLVGEGGYEQYF TGTGCCAGCAGCTTAGTGGGGGAGGGGGGCTACGAGCAGTACTTC
TRBJ1-5 TRBV7-9 . . CASSLGGPSNQPQHF TGTGCCAGCAGTTTAGGGGGACCTAGCAATCAGCCCCAGCATTTT
TRBJ2-2 TRBV2 TRBD1 . CASGRDRVTGELFF TGTGCCAGCGGACGCGACAGGGTCACCGGGGAGCTGTTTTTT
TRBJ1-2 TRBV15 . . CATSRAFEGYTF TGTGCCACCAGCAGAGCCTTTGAAGGCTACACCTTC
TRBJ2-3 TRBV21-1 . . CASNRIKTRRGTDTQYF TGTGCCAGCAACAGAATAAAGACTAGGCGGGGCACAGATACGCAGTATTTT
TRBJ2-5 TRBV19 . . CASSLSGWVETQYF TGTGCCAGTAGCCTGAGCGGATGGGTCGAGACCCAGTACTTC
TRBJ2-2 TRBV5-1 . . CASSLIQLTGELFF TGCGCCAGCAGCTTGATACAGTTGACCGGGGAGCTGTTTTTT
TRBJ2-5 TRBV5-4 . . CASSLDMPETQYF TGTGCCAGCAGCTTGGACATGCCCGAGACCCAGTACTTC
TRBJ2-5 TRBV4-1 . once CASSPRGSQETQYF TGCGCCAGCAGCCCGAGGGGCAGCCAAGAGACCCAGTACTTC
TRBJ2-1 TRBV18 TRBD1 . CASSPDRGYNEQFF TGTGCCAGCTCACCCGACAGGGGATACAATGAGCAGTTCTTC
TRBJ1-2 TRBV30 . . CAWSKDSLFDGYTF TGTGCCTGGAGTAAGGACAGCCTCTTCGATGGCTACACCTTC
TRBJ1-1 TRBV27 . . CASSFIGLNTEAFF TGTGCCAGCAGTTTCATCGGGCTGAACACTGAAGCTTTCTTT
TRBJ1-5 TRBV4-2 . . CASSQDPWGEQPQHF TGTGCCAGCAGCCAAGATCCTTGGGGCGAACAGCCCCAGCATTTT
TRBJ1-2 TRBV11-2 . . CASSLGGQGGYTF TGTGCCAGCAGCCTAGGGGGGCAGGGTGGCTACACCTTC
TRBJ1-5 TRBV6-1 . . CASREGGGNQPQHF TGTGCCAGCAGAGAGGGAGGTGGCAATCAGCCCCAGCATTTT
TRBJ1-1 TRBV5-6 . . CASSLGVGGTEAFF TGTGCCAGCAGCTTGGGGGTGGGTGGGACTGAAGCTTTCTTT
TRBJ2-1 TRBV7-8 TRBD2 . CASSISGTSANNEQFF TGTGCCAGCAGCATATCCGGGACTAGCGCGAACAATGAGCAGTTCTTC
TRBJ2-5 TRBV5-4 TRBD2 once CASSLDLSGGPTETQYF TGTGCCAGCAGCTTGGACCTTAGCGGGGGGCCGACGGAGACCCAGTACTTC
TRBJ1-1 TRBV28 . . CASAYLRGSREAFF TGTGCCAGCGCTTATCTTAGAGGGTCCCGTGAAGCTTTCTTT
TRBJ2-1 TRBV18 . once CASSVISYNEQFF TGTGCCAGCTCTGTGATCTCCTACAATGAGCAGTTCTTC
TRBJ2-1 TRBV7-2 . . CASSFWPSSYNEQFF TGTGCCAGCAGCTTCTGGCCCAGCTCCTACAATGAGCAGTTCTTC
TRBJ1-3 TRBV7-8 . . CASSPTGGGNTIYF TGTGCCAGCAGCCCCACGGGGGGGGGAAACACCATATATTTT
TRBJ1-5 TRBV28 . . CASSFLPRGAPYNQPQHF TGTGCCAGCAGTTTCCTACCACGGGGGGCTCCCTACAATCAGCCCCAGCATTTT
TRBJ2-7 TRBV28 . . CASSFVGTTSYEQYF TGTGCCAGCAGTTTCGTGGGGACAACTAGCTACGAGCAGTACTTC
TRBJ1-2 TRBV11-2 . once CASRPQRPLHYGYTF TGTGCCAGCAGGCCCCAGCGGCCCCTTCACTATGGCTACACCTTC
TRBJ2-3 TRBV15 . . CATSVSVGTDTQYF TGTGCCACCAGCGTATCGGTGGGAACAGATACGCAGTATTTT
TRBJ2-1 TRBV11-3 TRBD2 . CASSSRGAGVYNEQFF TGTGCCAGCAGCTCCCGCGGAGCGGGGGTTTACAATGAGCAGTTCTTC
TRBJ2-6 TRBV7-3 . . CASSRPSGANVLTF TGTGCCAGCAGCCGACCATCTGGGGCCAACGTCCTGACTTTC
TRBJ1-2 TRBV5-4 . . CASSLGQAGANYGYTF TGTGCCAGCAGCTTGGGACAGGCGGGGGCTAACTATGGCTACACCTTC
TRBJ1-4 TRBV7-6 . . CASSLDARGANEKLFF TGTGCCAGCAGCTTAGACGCCAGGGGTGCTAATGAAAAACTGTTTTTT
TRBJ1-5 TRBV1 . . CTSSQEQAEQELAQHF TGCACCAGCAGCCAAGAACAGGCGGAGCAGGAATTAGCCCAGCATTTT
TRBJ2-5 TRBV7-9 . . CASSLAELGNGETQYF TGTGCCAGCAGCTTAGCGGAACTAGGAAATGGAGAGACCCAGTACTTC
TRBJ2-5 TRBV15 . . CATGQGWREETQYF TGTGCCACCGGGCAGGGATGGAGGGAAGAGACCCAGTACTTC
TRBJ1-1 TRBV29-1 TRBD1 few CSGNLDRDNTEAFF TGCAGCGGTAATCTGGACAGGGACAACACTGAAGCTTTCTTT
TRBJ2-2 TRBV4-1 . . CASSQILPGRAGELFF TGCGCCAGCAGCCAAATTCTGCCGGGCCGGGCCGGGGAGCTGTTTTTT
TRBJ2-6 TRBV5-1 . . CASSLGSGRSGANVLTF TGCGCCAGCAGCTTGGGATCAGGGAGGTCTGGGGCCAACGTCCTGACTTTC
TRBJ2-7 TRBV5-1 TRBD1 once CASSLGGQGANEQYF TGCGCCAGCAGCTTGGGAGGACAGGGGGCCAACGAGCAGTACTTC
TRBJ1-1 TRBV29-1 . . CSVEESRMNTEAFF TGCAGCGTTGAAGAATCCCGGATGAACACTGAAGCTTTCTTT
TRBJ2-3 TRBV28 TRBD2 . CASPPSGGGTDTQYF TGTGCCAGCCCCCCTAGCGGGGGGGGCACAGATACGCAGTATTTT
TRBJ1-2 TRBV6-5 TRBD1 once CASSRGQGGNYGYTF TGTGCCAGCAGCCGGGGACAGGGAGGAAACTATGGCTACACCTTC
TRBJ2-3 TRBV7-2 . . CASSPSIRVSTDTQYF TGTGCCAGCAGCCCCTCTATAAGGGTTAGCACAGATACGCAGTATTTT
TRBJ2-3 TRBV4-3 TRBD2 . CASSQDRRTSGTDTQYF TGCGCCAGCAGCCAAGATCGAAGGACTAGCGGCACAGATACGCAGTATTTT
TRBJ1-1 TRBV7-9 . . CASSLLVTSAEAFF TGTGCCAGCAGCTTATTGGTGACGTCCGCTGAAGCTTTCTTT
TRBJ2-7 TRBV25-1 . once CASSAKYEQYF TGTGCCAGCAGTGCCAAGTACGAGCAGTACTTC
TRBJ1-5 TRBV27 . . CASSLHGAGVQPQHF TGTGCCAGCAGTTTACACGGGGCGGGAGTTCAGCCCCAGCATTTT
TRBJ2-1 TRBV7-2 TRBD1 . CASSSPDRGPYNEQFF TGTGCCAGCAGCTCCCCGGACAGGGGGCCGTACAATGAGCAGTTCTTC